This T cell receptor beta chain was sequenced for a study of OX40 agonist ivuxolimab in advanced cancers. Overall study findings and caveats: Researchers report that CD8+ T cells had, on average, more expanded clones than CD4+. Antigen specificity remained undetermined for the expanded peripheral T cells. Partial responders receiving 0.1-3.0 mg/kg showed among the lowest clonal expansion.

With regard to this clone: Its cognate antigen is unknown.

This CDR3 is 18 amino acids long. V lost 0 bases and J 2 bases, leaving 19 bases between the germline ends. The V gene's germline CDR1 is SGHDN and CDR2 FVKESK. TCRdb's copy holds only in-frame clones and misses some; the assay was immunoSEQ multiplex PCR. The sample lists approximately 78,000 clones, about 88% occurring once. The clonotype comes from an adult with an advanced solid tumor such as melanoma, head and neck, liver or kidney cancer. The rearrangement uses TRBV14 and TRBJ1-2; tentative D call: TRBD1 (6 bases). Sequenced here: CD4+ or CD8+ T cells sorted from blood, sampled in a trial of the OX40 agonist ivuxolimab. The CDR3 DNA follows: TGTGCCAGCAGCCAAGAAACCTCGAGGGGGGGGAAGAACTATGGCTACACCTTC. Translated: CASSQETSRGGKNYGYTF.